This entry features one T cell receptor beta chain sequence. The data were obtained in a study of control samples from healthy donors and cancer patients. Assay: immunoSEQ multiplex PCR; the TCRdb copy retains only in-frame clones and omits some. In the table there are roughly 450,000 clones, over 75% of which are singletons. Material for sequencing was PBMCs. The TCR sequence derives from a man between 40 and 49 years old with head and neck cancer.

The DNA for the CDR3 is TGTGCCAGCAGCCAAGTCCAGCGGGGGGGCCAAGAGACCCAGTACTTC. It specifies CASSQVQRGGQETQYF. The chain joins TRBV4-2 to TRBJ2-5, with 10 nucleotides matching TRBD2. Germline lookup yields CDR1 LGHNA and CDR2 YNFKEQ. Losses at the gene ends were 1 base for V and 1 base for J; bases not matched to a gene: 3. CDR3 size: 16 residues.